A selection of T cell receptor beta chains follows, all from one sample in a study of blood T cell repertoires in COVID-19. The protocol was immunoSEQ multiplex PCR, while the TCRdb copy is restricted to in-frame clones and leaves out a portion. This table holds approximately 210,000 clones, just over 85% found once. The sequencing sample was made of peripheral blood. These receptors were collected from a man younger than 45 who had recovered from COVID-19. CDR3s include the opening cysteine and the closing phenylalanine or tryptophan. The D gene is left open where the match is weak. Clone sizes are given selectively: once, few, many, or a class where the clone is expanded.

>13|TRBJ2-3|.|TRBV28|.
CASTLSRDGTQYF
TGTGCCAGCACACTCTCGCGGGATGGAACGCAGTATTTT
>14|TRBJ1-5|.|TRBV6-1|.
CASSEVQGNQPQHF
TGTGCCAGCAGTGAAGTCCAGGGGAATCAGCCCCAGCATTTT
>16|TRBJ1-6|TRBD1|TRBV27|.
CASSSGTGVERSPLHF
TGTGCCAGCAGTTCCGGGACAGGGGTTGAGCGATCACCCCTCCACTTT
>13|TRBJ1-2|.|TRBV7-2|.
CASSLAGDYGYTF
TGTGCCAGCAGCTTAGCCGGGGACTATGGCTACACCTTC
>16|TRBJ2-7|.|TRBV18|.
CASSPPTEGPTYEQYF
TGTGCCAGCTCACCCCCCACGGAGGGACCTACCTACGAGCAGTACTTC
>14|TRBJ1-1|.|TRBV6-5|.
CASSRQVWNTEAFF
TGTGCCAGCAGTCGACAGGTTTGGAACACTGAAGCTTTCTTT
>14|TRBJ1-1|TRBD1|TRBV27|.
CASSSLTGATEAFF
TGTGCCAGCAGTTCTCTGACAGGGGCCACTGAAGCTTTCTTT
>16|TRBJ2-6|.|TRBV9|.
CASSSGLSPGANVLTF
TGTGCCAGCAGCTCCGGACTTTCCCCTGGGGCCAACGTCCTGACTTTC
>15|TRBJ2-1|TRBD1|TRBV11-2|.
CASSSGTGGGYEQFF
TGTGCCAGCAGCTCCGGGACAGGGGGCGGTTATGAGCAGTTCTTC
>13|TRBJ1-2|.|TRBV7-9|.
CASSLDGPDGYTF
TGTGCCAGCAGCTTAGATGGCCCTGATGGCTACACCTTC
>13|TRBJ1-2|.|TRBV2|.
CASSERDSYGYTF
TGTGCCAGCAGTGAACGTGACTCCTATGGCTACACCTTC
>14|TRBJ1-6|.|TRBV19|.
CASSPDRMDSPLHF
TGTGCCAGTAGTCCCGACAGGATGGATTCACCCCTCCACTTT
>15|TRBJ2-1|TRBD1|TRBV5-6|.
CASSIYRGPYNEQFF
TGTGCCAGCAGCATCTACAGGGGCCCCTACAATGAGCAGTTCTTC
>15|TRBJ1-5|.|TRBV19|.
CASKGETRWHQPQHF
TGTGCCAGTAAGGGGGAAACGAGGTGGCATCAGCCCCAGCATTTT
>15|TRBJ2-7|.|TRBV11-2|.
CASSLVNAGAYEQYF
TGTGCCAGCAGCTTAGTTAATGCGGGCGCCTACGAGCAGTACTTC
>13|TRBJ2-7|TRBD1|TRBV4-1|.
CASSLQGAYEQYF
TGCGCCAGCAGCCTACAGGGGGCCTACGAGCAGTACTTC
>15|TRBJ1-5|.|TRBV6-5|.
CASVSWAGGNQPQHF
TGTGCCAGCGTTTCATGGGCGGGGGGCAATCAGCCCCAGCATTTT
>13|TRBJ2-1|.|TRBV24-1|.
CATSEFKGDEQFF
TGTGCCACCAGTGAGTTTAAGGGGGATGAGCAGTTCTTC
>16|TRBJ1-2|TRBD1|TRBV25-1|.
CASSAWTGGEIYGYTF
TGTGCCAGCAGTGCCTGGACAGGGGGCGAAATCTATGGCTACACCTTC
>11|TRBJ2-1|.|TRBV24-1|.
CAIRRGNEQFF
TGTGCCATCCGAAGAGGCAATGAGCAGTTCTTC
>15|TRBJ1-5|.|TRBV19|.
CASSIWGEGNQPQHF
TGTGCCAGTAGTATTTGGGGAGAGGGCAATCAGCCCCAGCATTTT
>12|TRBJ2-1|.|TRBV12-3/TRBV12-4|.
CASSLRGFEQFF
TGTGCCAGCAGTTTACGGGGGTTTGAGCAGTTCTTC
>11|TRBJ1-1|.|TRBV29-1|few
CSVDLGAEAFF
TGCAGCGTTGATTTGGGAGCTGAAGCTTTCTTT
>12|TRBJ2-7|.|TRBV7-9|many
CASSDTAGEQYF
TGTGCCAGCAGCGACACGGCGGGCGAGCAGTACTTC
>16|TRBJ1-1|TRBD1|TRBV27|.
CASSLIGQGAGTEAFF
TGTGCCAGCAGTTTAATAGGACAGGGGGCCGGGACTGAAGCTTTCTTT
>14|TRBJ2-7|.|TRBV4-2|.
CASSQVLGRNEQYF
TGTGCCAGCAGCCAGGTTTTGGGGCGGAACGAGCAGTACTTC
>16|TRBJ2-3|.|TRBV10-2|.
CASQRRGPTRTDTQYF
TGCGCCAGCCAAAGGAGGGGCCCGACTCGCACAGATACGCAGTATTTT
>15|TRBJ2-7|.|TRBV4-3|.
CASSQDWASSYEQYF
TGCGCCAGCAGCCAAGATTGGGCAAGCTCCTACGAGCAGTACTTC
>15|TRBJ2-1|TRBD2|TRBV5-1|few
CASSWGTSGGDEQFF
TGCGCCAGCAGCTGGGGGACTAGCGGGGGTGATGAGCAGTTCTTC
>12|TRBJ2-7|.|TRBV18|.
CASSPTGTEQYF
TGTGCCAGCTCACCCACCGGGACAGAGCAGTACTTC